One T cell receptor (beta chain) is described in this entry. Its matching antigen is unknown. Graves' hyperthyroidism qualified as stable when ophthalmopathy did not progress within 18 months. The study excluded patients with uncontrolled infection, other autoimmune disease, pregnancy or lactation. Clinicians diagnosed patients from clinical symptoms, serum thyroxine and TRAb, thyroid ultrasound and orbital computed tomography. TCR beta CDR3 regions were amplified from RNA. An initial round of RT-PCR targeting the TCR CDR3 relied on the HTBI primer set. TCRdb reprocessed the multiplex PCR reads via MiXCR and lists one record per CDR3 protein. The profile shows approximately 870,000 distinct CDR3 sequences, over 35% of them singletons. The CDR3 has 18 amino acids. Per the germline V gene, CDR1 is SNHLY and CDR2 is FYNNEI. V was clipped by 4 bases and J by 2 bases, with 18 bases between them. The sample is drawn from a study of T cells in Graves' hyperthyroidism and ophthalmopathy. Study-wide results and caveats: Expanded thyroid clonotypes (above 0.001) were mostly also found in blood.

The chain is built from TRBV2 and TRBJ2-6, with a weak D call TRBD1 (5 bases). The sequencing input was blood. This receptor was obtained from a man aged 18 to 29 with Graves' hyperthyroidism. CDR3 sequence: CASSGLGDAGPGANVLTF. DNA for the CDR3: TGTGCCAGCAGTGGTCTAGGGGATGCCGGGCCTGGGGCCAACGTCCTGACTTTC.